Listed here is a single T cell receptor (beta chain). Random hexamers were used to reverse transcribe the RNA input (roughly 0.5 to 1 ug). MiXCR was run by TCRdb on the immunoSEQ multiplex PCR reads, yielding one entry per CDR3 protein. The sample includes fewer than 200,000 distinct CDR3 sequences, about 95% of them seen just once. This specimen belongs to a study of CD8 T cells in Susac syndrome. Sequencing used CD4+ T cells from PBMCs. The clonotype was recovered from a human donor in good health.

The CDR3 bases are TGTGCCAGCAGTGTCGGTAGCGTCGAGCGAGGTGAGCAGTTCTTC. Translating gives CASSVGSVERGEQFF. This sequence joins TRBV2 and TRBJ2-1; possible D gene TRBD2, 5 bases. V dropped 4 bases and J dropped 9 bases, with 19 bases sitting between them. CDR1 and CDR2 (germline): SNHLY, FYNNEI. CDR3 length equals 15 residues.